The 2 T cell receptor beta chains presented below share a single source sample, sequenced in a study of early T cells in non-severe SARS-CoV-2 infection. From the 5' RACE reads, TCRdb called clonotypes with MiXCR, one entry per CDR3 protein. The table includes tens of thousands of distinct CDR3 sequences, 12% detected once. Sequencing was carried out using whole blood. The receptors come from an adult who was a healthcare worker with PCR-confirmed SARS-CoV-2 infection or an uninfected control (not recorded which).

The CDR3 sequence is CSASPLGRIQETQYF. CDR3 DNA: TGCAGTGCTAGCCCCCTAGGGCGTATCCAAGAGACCCAGTACTTC. This chain joins TRBV20-1 and TRBJ2-5; no definite D call. The germline V and J ends were trimmed by 3 bases and 1 base, with 15 bases remaining between them. There are 15 residues in the CDR3. From germline, CDR1 is DFQATT and CDR2 SNEGSKA (reference sequence).

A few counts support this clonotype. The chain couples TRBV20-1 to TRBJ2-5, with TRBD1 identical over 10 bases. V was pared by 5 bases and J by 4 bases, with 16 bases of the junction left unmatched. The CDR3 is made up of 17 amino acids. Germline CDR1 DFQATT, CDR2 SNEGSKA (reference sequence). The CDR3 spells CSAAPPPGQGTLETQYF. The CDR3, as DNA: TGCAGTGCTGCCCCTCCGCCGGGACAGGGGACCTTAGAGACCCAGTACTTC.